This T cell receptor beta chain stems from a study of T cells in tuberculosis. This table comes from immunoSEQ multiplex PCR, and its TCRdb copy is limited to in-frame clones, with some not included. Of approximately 29,000 clones detected, roughly 90% appear once; the ten largest clones hold around 5.7%. J was trimmed by 10 bases and V by 2 bases; bases with no gene match: 5. Germline values: CDR1 SGDLS, CDR2 YYNGEE. CDR3 length: 13 amino acids. V is TRBV9 and J is TRBJ2-1, with 8 bases lining up with TRBD1. The receptor was derived from a donor between 10 and 35 years old with latent tuberculosis or without tuberculosis infection. Sequencing used PBMCs. For the CDR3, the DNA is TGTGCCAGCAGCGTGACAGGGGCAGGCGAGCAGTTCTTC. Protein: CASSVTGAGEQFF. The full variable domain, in which reference TRBV9 and TRBJ2-1 provide the parts outside the CDR3, is DSGVTQTPKHLITATGQRVTLRCSPRSGDLSVYWYQQSLDQGLQFLIQYYNGEERAKGNILERFSAQQFPDLHSELNLSSLELGDSALYFCASSVTGAGEQFFGPGTRLTVL.